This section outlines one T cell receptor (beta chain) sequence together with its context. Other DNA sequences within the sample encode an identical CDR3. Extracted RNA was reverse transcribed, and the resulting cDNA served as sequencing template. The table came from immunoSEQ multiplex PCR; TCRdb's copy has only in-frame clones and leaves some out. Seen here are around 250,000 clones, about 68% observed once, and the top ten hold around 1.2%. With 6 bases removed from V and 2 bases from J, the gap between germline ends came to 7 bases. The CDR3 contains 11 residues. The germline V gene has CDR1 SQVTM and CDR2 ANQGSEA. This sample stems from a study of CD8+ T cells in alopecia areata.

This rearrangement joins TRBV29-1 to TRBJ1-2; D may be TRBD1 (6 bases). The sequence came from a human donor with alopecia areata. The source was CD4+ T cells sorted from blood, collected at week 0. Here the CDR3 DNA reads TGCAGCGTGGGGACAAACTATGGCTACACCTTC. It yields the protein CSVGTNYGYTF.